This T cell receptor beta chain was retrieved from a study of human T cells and chemical hapten exposure. The wider study: Patients, a majority of them female, were diagnosed with alopecia areata, totalis or universalis.

This CDR3 is 14 amino acids long. Trimming at V came to 7 bases and at J to 4 bases, leaving 9 bases not matched to a gene. CDR1 and CDR2 from the germline V gene are SQVTM and ANQGSEA. This clonotype showed up just a few times. Each cDNA molecule in the library carried unique molecular identifiers. TCRdb reanalysed the RACE reads using MiXCR and keeps one entry per CDR3 protein. Of about 80,000 distinct CDR3 sequences listed, around 13% are singletons. Time point given: pre-sensitization, week 0. As for treatment: therapeutic diphenylcyclopropenone sensitization with weekly scalp DPC. This receptor was identified in a woman between 45 and 60 years old with alopecia areata. Some clones in this sample may be carry-over from other donors' samples. The material was whole blood, obtained in connection with sensitization to the hapten diphenylcyclopropenone (DPC). The genes are TRBV29-1 and TRBJ2-5; TRBD1 agrees at 10 bases. Written as DNA, the CDR3 is TGCAGCGCGTTCCGACAGGGGGCAGGAGAGACCCAGTACTTC. Translated, it gives CSAFRQGAGETQYF.